This TCR beta chain appears in the sequencing data of a study of T-cell reconstitution after alpha-beta-depleted transplantation in children. Study findings and constraints: The main origin of T-cell counts and diversity one year after transplant was newly produced T cells. Certain patients had high TCRbeta diversity at day 60, and it came from recipient T cells and thymic progenitors that survived.

This clonotype appeared many times. Its target is not known. Construction of the TCRbeta library involved unique molecular identifiers. TCRdb reprocessed the PCR reads with MiXCR, giving one entry per CDR3 protein. This table has 44,000 or so distinct CDR3 sequences, about 9.3% appearing once. Germline CDR1 reads PRHDT; CDR2 reads FYEKMQ (reference sequence). Trimming stripped 2 bases from V and 3 bases from J, with 11 bases between. The CDR3 has 14 amino acids. This rearrangement joins TRBV13 to TRBJ2-7; D is ambiguous. The source was PBMCs, mostly from graft donor cells, collected 60 days after TCRalphabeta/CD19-depleted stem cell transplant. The clonotype was recovered from a male patient aged 2-9 years who had a stem cell transplant for chronic granulomatous disease, so the T cells may come from the graft donor. The CDR3 protein is CASSLTPLIYEQYF. The CDR3 nucleotides read TGTGCCAGCAGCTTAACACCACTTATCTACGAGCAGTACTTC. Based on the CDR3 plus reference TRBV13 and TRBJ2-7, the full variable domain is AAGVIQSPRHLIKEKRETATLKCYPIPRHDTVYWYQQGPGQDPQFLISFYEKMQSDKGSIPDRFSAQQFSDYHSELNMSSLELGDSALYFCASSLTPLIYEQYFGPGTRLTVT.